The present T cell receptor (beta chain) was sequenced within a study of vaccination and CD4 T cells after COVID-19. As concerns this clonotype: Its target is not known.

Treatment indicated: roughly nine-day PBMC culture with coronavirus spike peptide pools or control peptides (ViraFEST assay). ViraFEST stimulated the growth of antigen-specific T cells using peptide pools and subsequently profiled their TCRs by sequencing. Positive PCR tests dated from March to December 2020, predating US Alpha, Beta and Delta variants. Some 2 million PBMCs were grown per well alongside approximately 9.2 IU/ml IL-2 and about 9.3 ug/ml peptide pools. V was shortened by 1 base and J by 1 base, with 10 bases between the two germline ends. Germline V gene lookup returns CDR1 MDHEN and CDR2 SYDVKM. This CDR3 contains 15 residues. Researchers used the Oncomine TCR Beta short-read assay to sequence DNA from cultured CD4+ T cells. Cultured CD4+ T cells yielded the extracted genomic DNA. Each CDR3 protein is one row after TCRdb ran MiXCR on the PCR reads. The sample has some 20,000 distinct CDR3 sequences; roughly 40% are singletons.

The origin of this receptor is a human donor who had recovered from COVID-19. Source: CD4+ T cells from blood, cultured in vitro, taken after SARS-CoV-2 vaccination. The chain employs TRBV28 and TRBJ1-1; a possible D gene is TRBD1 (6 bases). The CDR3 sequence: CASSLFGGANTEAFF. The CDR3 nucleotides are TGTGCCAGCAGTTTATTCGGGGGCGCGAACACTGAAGCTTTCTTT.